Each of the 10 T cell receptor beta chains below was sequenced from the same sample in a study of T-cell memory formation after mild COVID-19. TCRdb re-called the 5' RACE reads through MiXCR, storing one row per CDR3 protein. The sample carries roughly 400,000 distinct CDR3 sequences, under 20% recorded once. Source material: PBMCs or a T cell subset sorted from them (not recorded which). These receptors came from a man aged 18 to 30 who had mild COVID-19 (a few samples of this study predate the infection). Cell type and time point are not known.

This clonotype turned up a few times. The CDR3 here is CASNPLGQETQYF. The CDR3 nucleotides are TGTGCCAGCAATCCACTAGGCCAAGAGACCCAGTACTTC. This chain links TRBV6-6 with TRBJ2-5; perhaps TRBD2 as D (5 bases). The CDR3 spans 13 residues. Germline-derived CDR1 and CDR2 are MNHNY and SVGAGI (reference sequence). V was pared by 7 bases and J by 1 base, with 10 bases between.

This rearrangement joins TRBV4-1 to TRBJ2-1; TRBD2 matches 13 bases. Per the germline V gene, CDR1 is MGHRA and CDR2 is YSYEKL. This CDR3 is 15 amino acids long. V lost 5 bases to trimming and J lost 7 bases; unmatched junction nucleotides: 5. The CDR3 reads CASSVRLAGGNEQFF. CDR3 DNA: TGCGCCAGCAGCGTCCGACTAGCGGGGGGTAATGAGCAGTTCTTC.

The gene calls are TRBV12-3 or TRBV12-4 and TRBJ2-2, with D tentatively TRBD1 (6 bases). Trimming took 5 bases from V and 3 from J, leaving 13 bases between them. The CDR3 covers 15 residues. The CDR3 DNA follows: TGTGCCAGCAGTCGGACAGACCTATACACCGGGGAGCTGTTTTTT. Its protein is CASSRTDLYTGELFF.

The V gene is TRBV5-1, the J gene TRBJ1-3; D is undetermined. Germline loops: CDR1 SGHRS, CDR2 YFSETQ. Trimming took off 4 bases at V and 11 bases at J, with 13 bases between the two ends. This CDR3 has 12 amino acids. In DNA, the CDR3 is TGCGCCAGCAGCCCCTGGGGTCGATCCATATATTTT. Translated: CASSPWGRSIYF.

The sample holds a few counts of this clonotype. The CDR3 region is CASSSRGADAGANVLTF. CDR3 bases: TGTGCCAGCAGCTCCCGGGGGGCGGACGCTGGGGCCAACGTCCTGACTTTC. This rearrangement joins TRBV7-6 to TRBJ2-6; tentatively, D is TRBD2 (7 bases). V dropped 4 bases and J dropped 2 bases, with 15 bases sitting between them. This CDR3 comprises 17 residues. Per the germline V gene, CDR1 is SGHVS and CDR2 is FNYEAQ. Based on the CDR3 plus reference TRBV7-6 and TRBJ2-6, the full variable domain is GAGVSQSPRYKVTKRGQDVALRCDPISGHVSLYWYRQALGQGPEFLTYFNYEAQQDKSGLPNDRFSAERPEGSISTLTIQRTEQRDSAMYRCASSSRGADAGANVLTFGAGSRLTVL.

This clonotype occurred a few times. This chain uses TRBV7-2 with TRBJ2-7, with D tentatively TRBD2 (5 bases). Germline V gives CDR1 SGHTA, CDR2 FQGNSA. Between the trimmed V and J ends, which lost 5 bases and 8 bases, there was a span of 13 bases. This CDR3 has 12 amino acids. The CDR3 DNA reads as TGTGCCAGCAGCCAAGGCACGGGAAAGCAGTACTTC. Translation gives CASSQGTGKQYF.

The V gene is TRBV7-9, the J gene TRBJ1-1, with D possibly TRBD1 on 5 matching bases. This CDR3 contains 14 residues. Germline V lookup: CDR1 SEHNR, CDR2 FQNEAQ (reference sequence). The ends were cut back, 4 bases at V and 6 bases at J, with 15 bases in the middle. CDR3 protein: CASSSRIVGPEAFF. The CDR3 DNA sequence: TGTGCCAGCAGCTCCCGGATCGTGGGGCCTGAAGCTTTCTTT.

This clonotype was seen only a few times. V gene TRBV4-1 combines with J gene TRBJ2-1; 8 bases fit TRBD2. Per the germline V gene, CDR1 is MGHRA and CDR2 is YSYEKL. This CDR3 has 14 residues. The V segment lost 3 bases and the J segment 5 bases; nucleotides outside the gene matches: 3. The CDR3 sequence is CASSQAGGDNEQFF. Written as DNA, the CDR3 is TGCGCCAGCAGCCAGGCGGGGGGAGACAATGAGCAGTTCTTC.

The chain recombines TRBV6-6 with TRBJ2-7; possibly TRBD2 for D (6 bases). Germline V gene sequence: CDR1 MNHNY, CDR2 SVGAGI (reference sequence). The length of the CDR3 is 19 residues. Deletions cut 0 bases from V and 0 bases from J, with 21 bases between. The CDR3 DNA sequence: TGTGCCAGCAGTTACTCCGTAGGCCTCGGGAGCGCGATCTCCTACGAGCAGTACTTC. Translation: CASSYSVGLGSAISYEQYF.

The V call is TRBV9, the J call TRBJ2-3, with TRBD1 matching over 8 bases. Germline assignment: CDR1 SGDLS and CDR2 YYNGEE. The junction had 5 bases not matched to a gene; V was cut back by 2 bases and J by 0 bases. The CDR3 loop spans 16 amino acids. CDR3 in amino acids: CASSVFQGASTDTQYF. The CDR3, as DNA: TGTGCCAGCAGCGTTTTCCAGGGGGCCAGCACAGATACGCAGTATTTT.